A single sample gave rise to the 28 T cell receptor beta chains below, sequenced in a study of blood T cell repertoires in COVID-19. Libraries were prepared by immunoSEQ multiplex PCR; TCRdb keeps only in-frame clonotypes and omits some of them. The sample yields 250,000 to 350,000 clones, about nine tenths seen once. Sequencing was performed on PBMCs or T cells enriched from blood (not recorded which). The receptors derive from a man in his sixties who had recovered from COVID-19.

The chain carries TRBV7-2 and TRBJ2-7; TRBD2 matches at 7 bases. Germline CDR1 and CDR2: SGHTA and FQGNSA. The CDR3 loop spans 14 amino acids. V was pared by 3 bases and J by 0 bases, with 2 bases of the junction left unmatched. The DNA for the CDR3 is TGTGCCAGCAGCTTCGGCGGGAGCTCCTACGAGCAGTACTTC. It is translated as CASSFGGSSYEQYF.

CDR3: CSAGDRRSYEQYF. DNA for the CDR3: TGCAGCGCCGGGGACAGACGCTCCTACGAGCAGTACTTC. The V and J genes are TRBV29-1 and TRBJ2-7; TRBD1 agrees at 7 bases. CDR1 and CDR2 (germline): SQVTM, ANQGSEA. There are 13 residues in the CDR3. The trim removed 7 bases at V and 0 bases at J, leaving 6 bases unmatched.

This clone has just one count. This chain connects TRBV5-8 to TRBJ1-5; possible D gene TRBD1, 6 bases. Germline-derived CDR1 and CDR2 are SGHTS and YDEGEE. The CDR3 extends over 14 amino acids. Trimming took off 1 base at V and 5 bases at J, with 10 bases between the two ends. The CDR3 here is CASSLKQGHQPQHF. In DNA form, the CDR3 reads TGTGCCAGCAGCTTGAAACAGGGCCATCAGCCCCAGCATTTT.

The chain employs TRBV19 and TRBJ1-6; perhaps TRBD1 as D (6 bases). The V end was cut by 5 bases, the J end by 0 bases, with 23 bases between. The V gene's germline CDR1 is LNHDA and CDR2 SQIVND (reference sequence). There are 20 residues in the CDR3. The CDR3, as DNA: TGTGCCAGTAGTGGACGACAGGCCCTTCGGGGAAGCTCCTATAATTCACCCCTCCACTTT. Translation: CASSGRQALRGSSYNSPLHF.

The V gene is TRBV2, the J gene TRBJ2-6; D perhaps matches TRBD1 (5 bases). This CDR3 region has 15 residues. The V end was cut by 5 bases, the J end by 2 bases, with 10 bases between. Germline V CDR1 and CDR2: SNHLY, FYNNEI. For the CDR3, the DNA is TGTGCCAGCAGTAGGAAAGGGGCTGGGGCCAACGTCCTGACTTTC. As protein: CASSRKGAGANVLTF.

The rearrangement uses TRBV4-1 and TRBJ1-1, with D uncertain. Trimming left V 5 bases short and J 1 base short, with 14 bases between. The CDR3 has 15 amino acids. The germline CDR1 and CDR2 sequences are MGHRA and YSYEKL. This CDR3 reads CASSNLYNQNTEAFF. The CDR3 coding sequence is TGCGCCAGCAGCAACCTGTACAACCAGAACACTGAAGCTTTCTTT.

The chain employs TRBV5-1 and TRBJ2-2, with a tentative D call TRBD1 (5 bases). Germline CDR1 and CDR2: SGHRS and YFSETQ. The CDR3 spans 17 residues. Trimming took off 0 bases at V and 0 bases at J, with 12 bases between the two ends. DNA for the CDR3: TGCGCCAGCAGCTTGGTGGCAGGGATGACGAACACCGGGGAGCTGTTTTTT. Amino acid sequence: CASSLVAGMTNTGELFF.

This chain joins TRBV7-3 and TRBJ1-6; the D gene is possibly TRBD1 (5 bases). This CDR3 spans 15 amino acids. V lost 2 bases and J lost 6, with 11 bases in between. Germline V lookup: CDR1 SGHTA, CDR2 FQGTGA. The CDR3 coding sequence is TGTGCCAGCAGCTTACAGGGCCCGAGTAATTCACCCCTCCACTTT. This sequence encodes CASSLQGPSNSPLHF.

The chain has TRBV4-2 and TRBJ1-2; TRBD1 aligns across 7 bases. Unmatched junction bases numbered 8, after V lost 0 bases and J lost 10 bases. The CDR3 extends over 14 amino acids. Germline V gives CDR1 LGHNA, CDR2 YNFKEQ. CDR3 in DNA: TGTGCCAGCAGCCAAGAAACGACAGGGAGTTACTACACCTTC. Its translation is CASSQETTGSYYTF.

This clone was counted ten times or more. The chain links TRBV19 to TRBJ2-2; no definite D call. V was clipped by 5 bases and J by 6 bases, with 7 bases between them. This CDR3 spans 12 amino acids. The germline CDR1 and CDR2 sequences are LNHDA and SQIVND (reference sequence). The CDR3 DNA sequence: TGTGCCAGTAGTCCCCGGGCCGGGGAGCTGTTTTTT. Translation gives CASSPRAGELFF.

This rearrangement joins TRBV18 to TRBJ1-5; D unresolved. The V gene lost 3 bases and the J gene lost 4 bases, with 7 bases spanning the gap. Looked up from germline, CDR1 is KGHSH and CDR2 is LQKENI. This CDR3 comprises 13 residues. DNA of the CDR3: TGTGCCAGCTCACCGGGAGGTAATCAGCCCCAGCATTTT. Its translation: CASSPGGNQPQHF.

The rearrangement uses TRBV6-2 or TRBV6-3 and TRBJ1-5, with D possibly being TRBD1 (5 bases). The CDR3 covers 15 residues. CDR1 and CDR2 (germline): MNHEY, SVGEGT. V dropped 0 bases and J dropped 4 bases, with 10 bases sitting between them. The CDR3 loop reads CASSYSGGSNQPQHF. Here the CDR3 DNA reads TGTGCCAGCAGTTACTCGGGGGGGTCGAATCAGCCCCAGCATTTT.

The chain joins TRBV7-9 to TRBJ1-1; 8 bases are a match to TRBD1. After removal of 1 base from V and 3 bases from J, the junction contained 7 bases not matched to a gene. Germline V gene lookup returns CDR1 SEHNR and CDR2 FQNEAQ (reference sequence). The CDR3 is 16 amino acids. CDR3 amino acids: CASSLGGTGGYTEAFF. For the CDR3, the DNA is TGTGCCAGCAGCTTAGGAGGGACAGGAGGGTACACTGAAGCTTTCTTT.

The chain has TRBV3-1 (or the pseudogene TRBV3-2) and TRBJ1-2; weak D call: TRBD1 (5 bases). V gave up 6 bases and J gave up 8 bases, with 16 bases separating them. The CDR3 contains 13 residues. CDR1 is LGHDT, CDR2 YNNKEL, per germline (reference sequence). This chain's CDR3 is CASRLGTGGGYTF. The DNA of the CDR3 is TGTGCCAGCAGGCTCGGGACGGGAGGCGGCTACACCTTC.

This chain links TRBV9 with TRBJ1-1; D is unresolved. The CDR3 is 13 residues long. V was shortened by 5 bases and J by 1 base, with 9 bases between the two germline ends. CDR1 is SGDLS and CDR2 is YYNGEE in the germline V gene. CDR3 in DNA: TGTGCCAGCAGTATTACAGAGAACACTGAAGCTTTCTTT. It specifies CASSITENTEAFF.

The rearrangement uses TRBV5-1 and TRBJ2-7; 9 nucleotides line up with TRBD2. With V trimmed by 5 bases and J by 7 bases, 10 bases remained unmatched. CDR3 length: 14 amino acids. Germline CDR1 SGHRS, CDR2 YFSETQ. The CDR3 loop is CASRQTGTSSEQYF. Written as DNA, the CDR3 is TGCGCCAGCAGACAAACCGGGACTAGCAGTGAGCAGTACTTC.

V is TRBV2 and J is TRBJ2-7; 8 nucleotides align to TRBD2. CDR1 and CDR2 (germline): SNHLY, FYNNEI. Unmatched junction bases numbered 15, after V lost 8 bases and J lost 0 bases. The CDR3 runs 17 residues. DNA for the CDR3: TGTGCCAGCCTGCCACGGTTGGCGGGAGGCCTCTCCTACGAGCAGTACTTC. Residues: CASLPRLAGGLSYEQYF.

V usage is TRBV18 and J usage is TRBJ1-6, with TRBD1 matching 8 bases. The CDR3 totals 18 residues. CDR1 and CDR2 (germline): KGHSH, LQKENI. V shed 5 bases, J shed 0 bases, and the junction held 9 bases outside the gene matches. For the CDR3, the DNA is TGTGCCAGCTCATCCCGTCCCGGACAGGGCTCCTATAATTCACCCCTCCACTTT. Amino acid sequence: CASSSRPGQGSYNSPLHF.

The rearrangement uses TRBV7-2 and TRBJ1-5; D gene uncertain. CDR1 is SGHTA and CDR2 is FQGNSA in the germline V gene. V was shortened by 4 bases and J by 0 bases, with 4 bases between the two germline ends. The CDR3 is 13 amino acids. CDR3 in DNA: TGTGCCAGCAGCTCAAATAGCAATCAGCCCCAGCATTTT. It encodes CASSSNSNQPQHF.

V usage is TRBV19 and J usage is TRBJ1-5, with D possibly being TRBD1 (6 bases). V lost 3 bases, J lost 0 bases, and 15 bases lay in between. CDR1 is LNHDA, CDR2 SQIVND, per germline (reference sequence). The CDR3 has 17 residues. The CDR3 nucleotides read TGTGCCAGTAGTATTTCAGGACAGACACTTAGCAATCAGCCCCAGCATTTT. Its protein is CASSISGQTLSNQPQHF. Full variable domain (missing parts from reference TRBV19 and TRBJ1-5): DGGITQSPKYLFRKEGQNVTLSCEQNLNHDAMYWYRQDPGQGLRLIYYSQIVNDFQKGDIAEGYSVSREKKESFPLTVTSAQKNPTAFYLCASSISGQTLSNQPQHFGDGTRLSIL.

The rearrangement links TRBV9 to TRBJ2-2; the D gene is possibly TRBD1 (6 bases). From germline, CDR1 is SGDLS and CDR2 YYNGEE. V lost 1 base and J 1 base, leaving 14 bases between the germline ends. The CDR3 runs 17 residues. CDR3: CASSVSLRQENTGELFF. The CDR3, as DNA: TGTGCCAGCAGCGTATCCCTACGACAGGAGAACACCGGGGAGCTGTTTTTT.

V usage is TRBV27 and J usage is TRBJ2-2; 7 nucleotides align to TRBD1. V lost 3 bases and J lost 5; bases outside the gene matches: 3. The germline gives CDR1 MNHEY, CDR2 SMNVEV (reference sequence). CDR3 length: 14 residues. The CDR3: CASSFTGATGELFF. In DNA, the CDR3 is TGTGCCAGCAGTTTTACAGGGGCTACCGGGGAGCTGTTTTTT.

This clone came up once. This chain uses TRBV7-9 with TRBJ2-5, with D hard to call. The length of the CDR3 is 11 residues. Trimming pared 7 bases from V and 7 bases from J, leaving 10 bases between. Germline lookup yields CDR1 SEHNR and CDR2 FQNEAQ (reference sequence). The CDR3 sequence is CASNGVGTQYF. CDR3 coding DNA: TGTGCCAGCAACGGAGTCGGGACCCAGTACTTC.

Comments on this clone: At one of its ends the junction is not consistent with the germline gene, which may arise from a read error. The genes are TRBV19 and TRBJ2-2, with D possibly matching TRBD1 (5 bases). This CDR3 is built from 12 residues. In germline, CDR1 is LNHDA, CDR2 SQIVND (reference sequence). The DNA of the CDR3 is TGTGCTAGTAAGGGGCCGACCGGGGAGCTGTTTTTT. It yields the protein CASKGPTGELFF.

The rearrangement links TRBV27 to TRBJ1-5; D remains unclear. The CDR3 is 13 residues long. V lost 2 bases and J lost 2, with 4 bases in between. The germline V gene has CDR1 MNHEY and CDR2 SMNVEV (reference sequence). The CDR3 DNA reads as TGTGCCAGCAGTTTAGCGCGCAATCAGCCCCAGCATTTT. Its translation is CASSLARNQPQHF.

V usage is TRBV7-9 and J usage is TRBJ1-1, with a possible D match to TRBD1 (5 bases). Trimming removed 5 bases from V and 7 bases from J, with 11 bases in between. The CDR3 contains 12 residues. Per the germline V gene, CDR1 is SEHNR and CDR2 is FQNEAQ (reference sequence). The CDR3 nucleotides read TGTGCCAGCAGCCGCGGGGGTCATGAAGCTTTCTTT. Amino acid sequence: CASSRGGHEAFF.

The genes are TRBV2 and TRBJ1-5, with TRBD1 matching 7 bases. This CDR3 has 16 residues. Trimming removed 5 bases from V and 4 bases from J; junction bases left unmatched: 11. Germline CDR1 and CDR2: SNHLY and FYNNEI. The CDR3 DNA follows: TGTGCCAGCAGTTACTATGACAGGGAAGGTAATCAGCCCCAGCATTTT. This encodes CASSYYDREGNQPQHF.

The genes are TRBV4-1 and TRBJ1-6; 7 bases are a match to TRBD1. The CDR3 length is 15 residues. V shed 3 bases, J shed 8 bases, and the junction held 7 bases outside the gene matches. The V gene's germline CDR1 is MGHRA and CDR2 YSYEKL. As DNA, the CDR3 is TGCGCCAGCAGCCAGAATGACAGGGCGTATTCACCCCTCCACTTT. Amino acid sequence: CASSQNDRAYSPLHF.